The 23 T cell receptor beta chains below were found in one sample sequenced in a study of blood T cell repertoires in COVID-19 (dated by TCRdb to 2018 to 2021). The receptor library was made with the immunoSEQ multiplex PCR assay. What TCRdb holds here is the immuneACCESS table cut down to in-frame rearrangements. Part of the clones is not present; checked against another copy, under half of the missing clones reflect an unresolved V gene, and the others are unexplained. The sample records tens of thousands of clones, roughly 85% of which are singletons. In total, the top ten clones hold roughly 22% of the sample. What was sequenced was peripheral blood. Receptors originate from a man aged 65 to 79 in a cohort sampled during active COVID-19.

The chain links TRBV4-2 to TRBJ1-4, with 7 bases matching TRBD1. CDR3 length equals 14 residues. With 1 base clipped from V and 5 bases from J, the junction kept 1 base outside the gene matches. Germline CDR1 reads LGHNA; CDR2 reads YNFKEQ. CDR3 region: CASSQGTGNEKLFF. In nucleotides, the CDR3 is TGTGCCAGCAGCCAAGGGACAGGCAATGAAAAACTGTTTTTT.

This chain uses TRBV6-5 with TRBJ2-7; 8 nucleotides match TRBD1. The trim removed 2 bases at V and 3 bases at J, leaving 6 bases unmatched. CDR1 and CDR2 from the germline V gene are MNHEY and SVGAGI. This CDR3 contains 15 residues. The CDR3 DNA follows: TGTGCCAGCAGTTACCGCGGTGACAGGGGCTACGAGCAGTACTTC. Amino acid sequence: CASSYRGDRGYEQYF.

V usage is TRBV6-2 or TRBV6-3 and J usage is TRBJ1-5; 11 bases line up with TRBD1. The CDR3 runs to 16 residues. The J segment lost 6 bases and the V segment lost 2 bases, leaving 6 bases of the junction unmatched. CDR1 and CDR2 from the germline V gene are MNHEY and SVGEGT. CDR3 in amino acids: CASSYHGQGASQPQHF. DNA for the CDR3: TGTGCCAGCAGTTACCACGGACAGGGGGCAAGTCAGCCCCAGCATTTT.

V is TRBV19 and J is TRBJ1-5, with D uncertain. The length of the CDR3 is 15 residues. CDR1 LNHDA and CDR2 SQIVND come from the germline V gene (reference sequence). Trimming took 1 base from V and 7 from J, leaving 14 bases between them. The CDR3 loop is CASSIGPGSGQPQHF. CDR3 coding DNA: TGTGCCAGTAGTATAGGACCAGGCTCGGGACAGCCCCAGCATTTT. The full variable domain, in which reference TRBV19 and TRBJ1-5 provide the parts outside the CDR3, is DGGITQSPKYLFRKEGQNVTLSCEQNLNHDAMYWYRQDPGQGLRLIYYSQIVNDFQKGDIAEGYSVSREKKESFPLTVTSAQKNPTAFYLCASSIGPGSGQPQHFGDGTRLSIL.

The CDR3, as DNA: TGTGCCAGCAGCTTCGGGACAGTATCTTACGAGCAGTACTTC. Translating it yields CASSFGTVSYEQYF. The V gene is TRBV7-2, the J gene TRBJ2-7, with TRBD1 matching 7 bases. V gave up 3 bases and J gave up 4 bases; unmatched junction bases: 6. Germline V gene lookup returns CDR1 SGHTA and CDR2 FQGNSA. The CDR3 is made up of 14 amino acids.

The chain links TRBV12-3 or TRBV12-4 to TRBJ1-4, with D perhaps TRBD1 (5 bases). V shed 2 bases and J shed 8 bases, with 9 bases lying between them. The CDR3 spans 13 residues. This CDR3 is CASSLSGKEKLFF. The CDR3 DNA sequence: TGTGCCAGCAGTTTATCAGGGAAGGAAAAACTGTTTTTT.

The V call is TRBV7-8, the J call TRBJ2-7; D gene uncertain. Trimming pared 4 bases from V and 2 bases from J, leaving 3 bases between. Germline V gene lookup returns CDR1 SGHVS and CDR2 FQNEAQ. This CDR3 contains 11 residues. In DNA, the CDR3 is TGTGCCAGCAGCTCCACCTACGAGCAGTACTTC. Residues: CASSSTYEQYF.

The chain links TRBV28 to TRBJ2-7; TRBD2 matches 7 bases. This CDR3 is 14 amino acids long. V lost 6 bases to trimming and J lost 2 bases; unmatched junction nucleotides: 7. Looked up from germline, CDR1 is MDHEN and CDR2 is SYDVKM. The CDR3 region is CASRWGGTTYEQYF. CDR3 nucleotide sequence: TGTGCCAGCAGGTGGGGGGGGACTACCTACGAGCAGTACTTC.

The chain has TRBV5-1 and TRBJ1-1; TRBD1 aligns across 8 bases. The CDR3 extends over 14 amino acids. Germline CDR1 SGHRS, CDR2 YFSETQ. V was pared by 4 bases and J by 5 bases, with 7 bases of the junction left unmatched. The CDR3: CASSPRQGITEAFF. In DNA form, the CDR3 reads TGCGCCAGCAGCCCCAGACAGGGGATAACTGAAGCTTTCTTT.

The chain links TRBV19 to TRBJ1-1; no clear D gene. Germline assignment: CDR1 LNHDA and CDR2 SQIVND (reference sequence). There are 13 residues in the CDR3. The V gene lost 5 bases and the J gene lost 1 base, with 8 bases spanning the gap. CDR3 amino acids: CASSPYKNTEAFF. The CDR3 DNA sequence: TGTGCCAGTAGTCCTTACAAGAACACTGAAGCTTTCTTT.

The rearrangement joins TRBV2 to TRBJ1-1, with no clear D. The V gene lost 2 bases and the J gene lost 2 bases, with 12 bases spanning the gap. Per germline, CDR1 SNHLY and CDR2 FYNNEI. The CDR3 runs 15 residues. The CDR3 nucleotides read TGTGCCAGCAGTGAAAGACAAGGTGTAAACACTGAAGCTTTCTTT. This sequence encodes CASSERQGVNTEAFF.

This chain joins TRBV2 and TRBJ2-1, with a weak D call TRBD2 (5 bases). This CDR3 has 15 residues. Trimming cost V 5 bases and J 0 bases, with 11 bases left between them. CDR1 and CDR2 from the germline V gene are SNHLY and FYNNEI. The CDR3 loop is CASSNERSSYNEQFF. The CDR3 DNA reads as TGTGCCAGCAGTAATGAGCGGAGCTCCTACAATGAGCAGTTCTTC.

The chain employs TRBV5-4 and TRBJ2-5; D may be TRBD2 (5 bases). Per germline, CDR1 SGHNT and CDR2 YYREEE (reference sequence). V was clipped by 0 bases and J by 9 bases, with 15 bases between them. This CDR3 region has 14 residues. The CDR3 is CASSLEDSSIPQYF. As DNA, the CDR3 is TGTGCCAGCAGCTTGGAGGACTCCTCCATCCCCCAGTACTTC.

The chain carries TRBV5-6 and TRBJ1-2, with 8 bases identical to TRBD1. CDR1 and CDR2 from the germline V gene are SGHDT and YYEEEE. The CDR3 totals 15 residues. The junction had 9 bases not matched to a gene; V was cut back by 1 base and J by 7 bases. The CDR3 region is CASSLSGTGPRGYTF. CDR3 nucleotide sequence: TGTGCCAGCAGCTTGAGCGGGACAGGCCCACGTGGCTACACCTTC.

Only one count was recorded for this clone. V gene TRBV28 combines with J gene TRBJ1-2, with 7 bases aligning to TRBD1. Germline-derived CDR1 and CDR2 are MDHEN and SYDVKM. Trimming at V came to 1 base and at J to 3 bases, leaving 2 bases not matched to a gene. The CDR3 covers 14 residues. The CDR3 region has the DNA TGTGCCAGCAGTTTATTAGGGACAGACTATGGCTACACCTTC. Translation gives CASSLLGTDYGYTF.

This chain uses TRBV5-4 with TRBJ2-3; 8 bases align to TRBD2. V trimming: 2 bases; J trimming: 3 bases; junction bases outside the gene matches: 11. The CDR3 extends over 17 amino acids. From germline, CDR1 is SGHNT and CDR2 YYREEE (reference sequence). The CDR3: CASSLRTSFGSTDTQYF. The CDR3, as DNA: TGTGCCAGCAGCTTAAGGACTAGCTTTGGGTCGACAGATACGCAGTATTTT.

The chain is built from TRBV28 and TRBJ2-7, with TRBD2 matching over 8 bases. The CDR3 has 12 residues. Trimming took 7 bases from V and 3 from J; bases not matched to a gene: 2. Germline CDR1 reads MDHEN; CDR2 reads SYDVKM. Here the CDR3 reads CASNLAGYEQYF. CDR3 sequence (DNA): TGTGCCAGCAATCTAGCGGGCTACGAGCAGTACTTC.

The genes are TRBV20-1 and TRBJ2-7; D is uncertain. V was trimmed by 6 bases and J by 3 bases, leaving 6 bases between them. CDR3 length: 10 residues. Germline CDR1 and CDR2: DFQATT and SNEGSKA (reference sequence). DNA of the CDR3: TGCAGTGCGGCAAACTACGAGCAGTACTTC. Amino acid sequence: CSAANYEQYF.

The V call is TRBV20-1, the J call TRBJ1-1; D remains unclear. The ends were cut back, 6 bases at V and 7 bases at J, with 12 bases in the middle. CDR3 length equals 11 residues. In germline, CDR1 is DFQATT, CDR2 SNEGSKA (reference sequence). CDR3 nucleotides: TGCAGTGCGATAATCCGGGGTGAAGCTTTCTTT. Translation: CSAIIRGEAFF.

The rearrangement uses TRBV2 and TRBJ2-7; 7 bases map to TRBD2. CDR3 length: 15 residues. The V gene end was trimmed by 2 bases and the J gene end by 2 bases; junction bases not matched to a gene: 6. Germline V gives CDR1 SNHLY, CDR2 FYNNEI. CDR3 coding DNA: TGTGCCAGCAGTGAATTGGCTAGCGGAACCTACGAGCAGTACTTC. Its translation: CASSELASGTYEQYF.

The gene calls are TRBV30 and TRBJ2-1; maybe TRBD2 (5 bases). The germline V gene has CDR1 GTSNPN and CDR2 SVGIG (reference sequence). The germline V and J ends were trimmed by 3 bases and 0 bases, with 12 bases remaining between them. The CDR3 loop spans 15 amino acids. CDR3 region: CAWSDYFGSYNEQFF. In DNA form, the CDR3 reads TGTGCCTGGAGCGACTACTTCGGCTCCTACAATGAGCAGTTCTTC.

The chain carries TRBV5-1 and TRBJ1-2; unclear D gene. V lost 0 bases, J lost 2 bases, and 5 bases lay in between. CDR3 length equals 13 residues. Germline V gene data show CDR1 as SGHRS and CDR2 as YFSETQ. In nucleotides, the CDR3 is TGCGCCAGCAGCTTGGCAATCAACTATGGCTACACCTTC. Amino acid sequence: CASSLAINYGYTF.

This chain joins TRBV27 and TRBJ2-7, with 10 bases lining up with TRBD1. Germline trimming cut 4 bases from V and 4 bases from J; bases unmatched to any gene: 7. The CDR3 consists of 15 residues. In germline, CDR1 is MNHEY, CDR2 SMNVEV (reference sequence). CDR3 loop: CASSSRGTGEYEQYF. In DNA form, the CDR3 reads TGTGCCAGCAGTTCAAGAGGGACAGGGGAGTACGAGCAGTACTTC.